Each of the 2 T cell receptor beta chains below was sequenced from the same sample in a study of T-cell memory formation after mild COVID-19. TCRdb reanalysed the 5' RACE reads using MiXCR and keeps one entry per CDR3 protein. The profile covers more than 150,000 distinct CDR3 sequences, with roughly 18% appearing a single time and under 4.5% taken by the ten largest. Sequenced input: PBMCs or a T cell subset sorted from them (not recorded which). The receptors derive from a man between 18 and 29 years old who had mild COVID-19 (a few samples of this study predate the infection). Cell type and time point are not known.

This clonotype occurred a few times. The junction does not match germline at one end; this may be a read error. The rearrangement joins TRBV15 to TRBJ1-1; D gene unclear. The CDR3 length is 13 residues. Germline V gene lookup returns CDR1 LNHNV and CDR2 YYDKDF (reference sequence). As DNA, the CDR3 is TGTGCCACCAGCCTTGGGCGGAACCCTGAAGCTTTCTTT. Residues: CATSLGRNPEAFF. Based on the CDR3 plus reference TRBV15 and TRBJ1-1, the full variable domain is DAMVIQNPRYQVTQFGKPVTLSCSQTLNHNVMYWYQQKSSQAPKLLFHYYDKDFNNEADTPDNFQSRRPNTSFCFLDIRSPGLGDTAMYLCATSLGRNPEAFFGQGTRLTVV.

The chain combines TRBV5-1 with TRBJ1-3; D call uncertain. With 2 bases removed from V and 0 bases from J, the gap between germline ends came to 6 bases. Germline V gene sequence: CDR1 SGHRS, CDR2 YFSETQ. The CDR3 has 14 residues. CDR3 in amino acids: CASSFDGSGNTIYF. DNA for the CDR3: TGCGCCAGCAGCTTCGACGGCTCTGGAAACACCATATATTTT.